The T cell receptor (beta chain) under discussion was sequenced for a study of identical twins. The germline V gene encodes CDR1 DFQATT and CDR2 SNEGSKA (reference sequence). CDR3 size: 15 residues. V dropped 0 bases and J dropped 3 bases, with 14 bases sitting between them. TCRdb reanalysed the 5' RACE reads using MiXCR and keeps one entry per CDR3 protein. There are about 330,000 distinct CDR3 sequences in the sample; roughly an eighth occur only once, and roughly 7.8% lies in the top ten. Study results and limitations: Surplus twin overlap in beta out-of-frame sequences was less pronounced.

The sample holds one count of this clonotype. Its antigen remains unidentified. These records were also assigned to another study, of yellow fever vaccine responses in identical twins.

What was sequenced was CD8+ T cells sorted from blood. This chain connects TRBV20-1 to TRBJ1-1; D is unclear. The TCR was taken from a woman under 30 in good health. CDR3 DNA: TGCAGTGCTAGAGATCGAAACCCCCCGTACACTGAAGCTTTCTTT. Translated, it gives CSARDRNPPYTEAFF.